The clone carrying this T cell receptor beta chain was seen only once. The authors' processing: Researchers report that nucleated cell counts were estimated from reference gene primer amplification. The repertoire was sequenced with immunoSEQ multiplex PCR; TCRdb's copy has only in-frame clones and lacks some. The V and J calls and clone size were taken over from that table, and D and trimming were inferred from the DNA. The sample has fewer than 150,000 clones; around 85% are singletons. This entry is derived from a study of blood T cell repertoires in COVID-19. Background on the study: From the United States, Italy and Spain came samples of acute and convalescent COVID-19.

V was pared by 5 bases and J by 1 base, with 7 bases of the junction left unmatched. The CDR3 sequence is 15 residues long. Germline V CDR1 and CDR2: SEHNR, FQNEAQ (reference sequence). This chain connects TRBV7-9 to TRBJ1-1, with 7 bases lining up with TRBD1. Sequenced material: peripheral blood. This TCR was sampled from a human donor in a cohort sampled during active COVID-19. In nucleotides, the CDR3 is TGTGCCAGCAGCCTGACAGGGAGTAAGAACACTGAAGCTTTCTTT. Protein product: CASSLTGSKNTEAFF.